This T cell receptor (beta chain) is from a study of CD8+ T cells in alopecia areata. V was clipped by 5 bases and J by 4 bases, with 15 bases between them. Germline V gene data show CDR1 as SEHNR and CDR2 as FQNEAQ (reference sequence). The CDR3 length is 15 residues. Study outcomes and limitations: Lesional tissue from the scalp (especially in alopecia totalis/universalis) showed higher clonality than normal scalp. Mouse data revealed clearer TCR sharing than patient data did, a gap possibly tied to HLA. Scalp repertoires also include resident alphabeta T cells from normal skin.

As to this clone: Its antigen is not known.

Extracted from the samples, RNA was reverse transcribed into cDNA to serve as the sequencing template. Assay: immunoSEQ multiplex PCR; the TCRdb copy retains only in-frame clones and omits some. Among 37,000 or so clones listed, around 50% were seen once. Sorting of CD4+ cells into CD25+CD127- cells was carried out for four or five patients. The study team obtained lesional scalp punch biopsies and peripheral blood from alopecia areata patients. Sequencing was done on a sample of CD4+ Tregs sorted from blood. This TCR derives from a human donor with alopecia areata. V and J are TRBV7-9 and TRBJ2-1; D unresolved. The CDR3 sequence: CASSGARVGYNEQFF. The DNA of the CDR3 is TGTGCCAGCAGCGGAGCCCGTGTTGGGTACAATGAGCAGTTCTTC.